This paragraph reports one TCR beta chain. Its antigen is undetermined. This entry comes from a study of T cell repertoires in cytomegalovirus infection. Study details: CMV infection and matching HLA type were both indicated by public TCR beta signatures.

TCRdb re-analysed the reads in MiXCR, keeping a single row per CDR3 protein. The sample lists approximately 100,000 distinct CDR3 sequences, roughly two fifths occurring once. Trimming removed 6 bases from V and 0 bases from J, with 9 bases in between. Germline V gene lookup returns CDR1 MNHEY and CDR2 SMNVEV (reference sequence). This CDR3 is built from 14 residues. Broader study findings: Cumulative frequency of public TCR beta families picked out carriers of CMV plus the relevant HLA.

This specimen was CD8+ T cells from cultured PBMCs, taken from culture after CMV antigen stimulation. The clonotype originates from a human donor in good health (CMV status not recorded). Some clones in this sample may be carry-over from other donors' samples. The rearrangement links TRBV27 to TRBJ2-1; D perhaps matches TRBD2 (5 bases). CDR3 coding DNA: TGTGCCAGCAGGGGGAGCAGCTCCTACAATGAGCAGTTCTTC. It codes for CASRGSSSYNEQFF.